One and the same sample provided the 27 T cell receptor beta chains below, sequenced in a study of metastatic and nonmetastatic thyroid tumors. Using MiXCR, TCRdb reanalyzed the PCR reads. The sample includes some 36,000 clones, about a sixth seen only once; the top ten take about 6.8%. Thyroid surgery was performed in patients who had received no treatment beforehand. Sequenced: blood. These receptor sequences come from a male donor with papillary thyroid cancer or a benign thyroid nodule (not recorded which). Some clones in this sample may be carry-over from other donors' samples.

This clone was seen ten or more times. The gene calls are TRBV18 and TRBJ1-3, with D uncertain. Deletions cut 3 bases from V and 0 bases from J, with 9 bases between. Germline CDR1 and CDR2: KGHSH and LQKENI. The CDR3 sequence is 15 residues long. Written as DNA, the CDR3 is TGTGCCAGCTCACCCCCCGCGTACTCTGGAAACACCATATATTTT. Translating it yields CASSPPAYSGNTIYF.

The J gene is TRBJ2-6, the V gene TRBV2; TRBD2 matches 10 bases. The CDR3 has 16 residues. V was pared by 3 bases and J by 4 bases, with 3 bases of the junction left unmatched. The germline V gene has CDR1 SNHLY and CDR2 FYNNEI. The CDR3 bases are TGTGCCAGCAGTGACCCGGGACTAGCGGGGGCCAACGTCCTGACTTTC. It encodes CASSDPGLAGANVLTF.

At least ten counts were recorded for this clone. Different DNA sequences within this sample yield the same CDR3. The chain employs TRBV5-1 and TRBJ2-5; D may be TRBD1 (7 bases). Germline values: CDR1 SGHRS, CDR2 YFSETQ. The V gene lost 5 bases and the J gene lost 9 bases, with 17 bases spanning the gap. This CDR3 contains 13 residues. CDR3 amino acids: CASREGARGPQYF. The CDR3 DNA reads TGCGCCAGCAGGGAGGGGGCCAGGGGCCCCCAGTACTTC.

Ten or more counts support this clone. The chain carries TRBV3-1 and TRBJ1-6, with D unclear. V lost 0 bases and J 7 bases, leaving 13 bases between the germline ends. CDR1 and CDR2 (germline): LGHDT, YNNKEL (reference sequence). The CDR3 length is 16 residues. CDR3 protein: CASSQDQAWVNSPLHF. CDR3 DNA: TGTGCCAGCAGCCAAGATCAAGCGTGGGTCAATTCACCCCTCCACTTT.

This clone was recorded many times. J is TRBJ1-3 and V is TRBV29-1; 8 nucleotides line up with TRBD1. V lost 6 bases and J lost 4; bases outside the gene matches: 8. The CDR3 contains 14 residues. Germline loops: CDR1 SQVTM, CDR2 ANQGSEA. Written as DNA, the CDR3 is TGCAGCGTCCTCGGACAGGGTGGGGGAAACACCATATATTTT. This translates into CSVLGQGGGNTIYF.

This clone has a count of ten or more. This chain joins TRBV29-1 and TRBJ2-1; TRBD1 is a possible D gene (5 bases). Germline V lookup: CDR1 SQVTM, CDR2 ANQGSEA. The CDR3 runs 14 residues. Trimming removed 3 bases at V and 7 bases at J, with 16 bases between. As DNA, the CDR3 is TGCAGCGTTGATTCCCACAGGCTGTGGAATGAGCAGTTCTTC. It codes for CSVDSHRLWNEQFF.

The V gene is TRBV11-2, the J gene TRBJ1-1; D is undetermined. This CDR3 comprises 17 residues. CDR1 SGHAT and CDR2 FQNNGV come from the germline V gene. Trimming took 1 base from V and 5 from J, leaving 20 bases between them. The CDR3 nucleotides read TGTGCCAGCAGCTTAGTTTGGATCTTAACCCTAGGTACTGAAGCTTTCTTT. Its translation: CASSLVWILTLGTEAFF. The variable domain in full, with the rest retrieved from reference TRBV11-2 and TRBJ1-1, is EAGVAQSPRYKIIEKRQSVAFWCNPISGHATLYWYQQILGQGPKLLIQFQNNGVVDDSQLPKDRFSAERLKGVDSTLKIQPAKLEDSAVYLCASSLVWILTLGTEAFFGQGTRLTVV.

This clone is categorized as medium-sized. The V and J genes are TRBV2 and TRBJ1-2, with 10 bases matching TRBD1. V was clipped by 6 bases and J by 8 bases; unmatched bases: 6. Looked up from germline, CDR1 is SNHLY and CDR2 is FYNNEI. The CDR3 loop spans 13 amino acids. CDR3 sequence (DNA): TGTGCCAGCAGCCCCCGGGACAGGGGAGGCTACACCTTC. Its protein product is CASSPRDRGGYTF.

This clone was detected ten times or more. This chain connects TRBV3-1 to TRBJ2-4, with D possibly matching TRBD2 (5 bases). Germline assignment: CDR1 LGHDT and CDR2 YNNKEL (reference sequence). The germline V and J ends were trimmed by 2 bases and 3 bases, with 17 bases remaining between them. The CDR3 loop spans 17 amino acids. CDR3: CASSQPVTRGGKNIQYF. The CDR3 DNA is TGTGCCAGCAGCCAACCCGTCACAAGAGGAGGCAAAAACATTCAGTACTTC.

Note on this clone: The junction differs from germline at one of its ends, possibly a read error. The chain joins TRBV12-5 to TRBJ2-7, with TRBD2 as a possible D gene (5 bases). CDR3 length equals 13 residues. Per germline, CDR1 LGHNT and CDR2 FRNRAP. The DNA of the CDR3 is TGTGCCAGTGGTGACGTACTAGCCTACGAGCAGTACTTC. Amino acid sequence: CASGDVLAYEQYF.

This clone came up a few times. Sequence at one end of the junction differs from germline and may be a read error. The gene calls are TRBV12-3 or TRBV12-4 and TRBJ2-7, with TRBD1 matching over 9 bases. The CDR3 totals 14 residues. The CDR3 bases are TGTGCCAGCAGTTTAAGACAGGGGGTGGACGATCAGTACTTC. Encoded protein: CASSLRQGVDDQYF.

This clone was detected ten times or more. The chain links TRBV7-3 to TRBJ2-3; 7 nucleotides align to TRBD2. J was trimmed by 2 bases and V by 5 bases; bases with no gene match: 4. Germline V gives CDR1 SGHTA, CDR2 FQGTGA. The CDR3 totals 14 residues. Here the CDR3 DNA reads TGTGCCAGCAGCCCCCGGGGGGACACAGATACGCAGTATTTT. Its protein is CASSPRGDTDTQYF. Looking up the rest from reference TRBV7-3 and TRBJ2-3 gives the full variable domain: GAGVSQTPSNKVTEKGKYVELRCDPISGHTALYWYRQSLGQGPEFLIYFQGTGAADDSGLPNDRFFAVRPEGSVSTLKIQRTERGDSAVYLCASSPRGDTDTQYFGPGTRLTVL.

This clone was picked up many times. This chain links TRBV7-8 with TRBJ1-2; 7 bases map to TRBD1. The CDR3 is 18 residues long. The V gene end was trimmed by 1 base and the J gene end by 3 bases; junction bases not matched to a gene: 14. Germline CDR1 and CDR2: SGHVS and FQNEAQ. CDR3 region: CASSLEGAGGVTYYGYTF. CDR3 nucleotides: TGTGCCAGCAGCTTAGAAGGGGCAGGGGGAGTTACGTACTATGGCTACACCTTC.

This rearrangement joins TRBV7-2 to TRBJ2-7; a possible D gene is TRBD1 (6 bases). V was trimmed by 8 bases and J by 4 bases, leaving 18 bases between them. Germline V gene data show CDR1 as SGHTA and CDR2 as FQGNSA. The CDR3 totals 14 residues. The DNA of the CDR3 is TGTGCCAGCCGCCTCGACTGGACAGATTACGAGCAGTACTTC. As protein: CASRLDWTDYEQYF.

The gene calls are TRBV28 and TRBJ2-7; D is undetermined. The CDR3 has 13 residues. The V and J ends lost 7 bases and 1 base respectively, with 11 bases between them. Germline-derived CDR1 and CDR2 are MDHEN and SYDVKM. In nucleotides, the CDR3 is TGTGCCAGCAAGTTCCCCCGGTCCTACGAGCAGTACTTC. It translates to CASKFPRSYEQYF.

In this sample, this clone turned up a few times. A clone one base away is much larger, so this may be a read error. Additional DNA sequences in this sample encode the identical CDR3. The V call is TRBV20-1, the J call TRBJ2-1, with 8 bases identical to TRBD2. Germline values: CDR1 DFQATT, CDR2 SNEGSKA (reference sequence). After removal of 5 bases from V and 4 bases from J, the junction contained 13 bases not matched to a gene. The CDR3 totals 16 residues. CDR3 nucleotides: TGCAGTGCTGAGGACGGGGGGGCAGGTCATTACAATGAGCAGTTCTTC. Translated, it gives CSAEDGGAGHYNEQFF.

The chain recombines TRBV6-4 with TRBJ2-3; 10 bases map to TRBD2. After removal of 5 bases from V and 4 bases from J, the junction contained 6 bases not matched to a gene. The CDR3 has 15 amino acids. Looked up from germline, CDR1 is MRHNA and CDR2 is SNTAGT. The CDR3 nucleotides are TGTGCCAGCAGTAGGACTAGCGGAGGACCAGATACGCAGTATTTT. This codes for CASSRTSGGPDTQYF.

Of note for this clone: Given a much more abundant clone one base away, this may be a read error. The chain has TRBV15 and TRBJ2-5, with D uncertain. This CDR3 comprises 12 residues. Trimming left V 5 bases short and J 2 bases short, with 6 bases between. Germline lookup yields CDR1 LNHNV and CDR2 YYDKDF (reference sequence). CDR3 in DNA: TGTGCCACCAGCCAAGGGCAAGAGACCCAGTACTTC. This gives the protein CATSQGQETQYF.

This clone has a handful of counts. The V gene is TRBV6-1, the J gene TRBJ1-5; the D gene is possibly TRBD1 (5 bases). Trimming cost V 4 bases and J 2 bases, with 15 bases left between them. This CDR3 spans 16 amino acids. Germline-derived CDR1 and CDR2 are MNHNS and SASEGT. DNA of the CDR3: TGTGCCAGCAGTGCCCCGGTTCGGGGGGGCAATCAGCCCCAGCATTTT. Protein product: CASSAPVRGGNQPQHF.

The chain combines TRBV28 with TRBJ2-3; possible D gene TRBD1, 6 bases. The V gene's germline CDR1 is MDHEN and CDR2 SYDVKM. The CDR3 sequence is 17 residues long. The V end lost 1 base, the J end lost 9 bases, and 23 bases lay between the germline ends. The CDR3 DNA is TGTGCCAGCAGTTTATTTGGTGCAGGGGACCGCGGAGAAACGCAGTATTTT. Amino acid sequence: CASSLFGAGDRGETQYF.

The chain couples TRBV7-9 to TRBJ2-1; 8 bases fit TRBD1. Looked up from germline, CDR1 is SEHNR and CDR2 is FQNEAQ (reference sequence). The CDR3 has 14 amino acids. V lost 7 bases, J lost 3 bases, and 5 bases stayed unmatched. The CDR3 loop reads CASTMDRDYNEQFF. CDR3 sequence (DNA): TGTGCCAGCACAATGGACAGGGACTACAATGAGCAGTTCTTC.

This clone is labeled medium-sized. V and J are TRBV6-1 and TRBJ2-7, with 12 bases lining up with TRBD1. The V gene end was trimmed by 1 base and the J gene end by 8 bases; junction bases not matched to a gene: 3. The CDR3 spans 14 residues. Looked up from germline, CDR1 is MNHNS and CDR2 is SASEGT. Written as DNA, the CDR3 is TGTGCCAGCAGTGAAGTCGGGACAGGGGGCCAGCAGTACTTC. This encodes CASSEVGTGGQQYF.

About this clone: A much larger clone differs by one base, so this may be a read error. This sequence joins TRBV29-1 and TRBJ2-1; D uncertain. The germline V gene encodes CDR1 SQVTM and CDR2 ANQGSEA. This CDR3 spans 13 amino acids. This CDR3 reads CSVEDSVHNGQFF. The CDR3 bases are TGCAGCGTTGAAGATTCGGTTCACAATGGGCAGTTCTTC.

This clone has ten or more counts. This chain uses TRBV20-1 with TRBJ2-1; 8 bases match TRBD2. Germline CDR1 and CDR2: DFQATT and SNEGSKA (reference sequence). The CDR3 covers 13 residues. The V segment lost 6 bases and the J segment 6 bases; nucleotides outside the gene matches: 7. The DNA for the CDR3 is TGCAGTGCCGGGGGGGTCGTGGTCAATGAGCAGTTCTTC. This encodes CSAGGVVVNEQFF.

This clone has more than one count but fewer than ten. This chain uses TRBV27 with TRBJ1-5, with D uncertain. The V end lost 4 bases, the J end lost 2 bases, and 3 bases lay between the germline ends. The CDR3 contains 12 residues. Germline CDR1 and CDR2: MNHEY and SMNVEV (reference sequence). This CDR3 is CASSSGNQPQHF. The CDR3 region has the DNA TGTGCCAGCAGTTCGGGCAATCAGCCCCAGCATTTT.

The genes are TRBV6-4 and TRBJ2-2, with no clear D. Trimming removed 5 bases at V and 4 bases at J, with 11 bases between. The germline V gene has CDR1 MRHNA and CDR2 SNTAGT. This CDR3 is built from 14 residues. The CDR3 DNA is TGTGCCAGCAGTTGGGTCTCGGGCACCGGGGAGCTGTTTTTT. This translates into CASSWVSGTGELFF.

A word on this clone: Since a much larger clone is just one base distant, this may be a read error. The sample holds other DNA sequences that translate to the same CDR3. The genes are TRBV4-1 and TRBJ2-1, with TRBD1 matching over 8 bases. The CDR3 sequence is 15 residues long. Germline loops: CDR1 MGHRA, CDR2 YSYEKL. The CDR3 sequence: CASGQESRGRNEQFF. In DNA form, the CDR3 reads TGCGCCAGCGGCCAAGAATCCAGGGGGCGCAATGAGCAGTTCTTC.